This T cell receptor beta chain is drawn from a study of blood T cell repertoires in COVID-19. The CDR3 has 16 amino acids. Germline assignment: CDR1 SGHTA and CDR2 FQGNSA. The V segment lost 6 bases and the J segment 5 bases; nucleotides outside the gene matches: 8. Assay: immunoSEQ multiplex PCR; the TCRdb copy retains only in-frame clones and omits some. The table lists hundreds of thousands of clones, approximately 92% of them singletons. Sequences were obtained from PBMCs or T cells enriched from blood (not recorded which). The V gene is TRBV7-2, the J gene TRBJ2-3, with 13 positions matching TRBD2. The origin of this receptor is a man aged 18 to 35 who had recovered from COVID-19. CDR3 sequence (DNA): TGTGCCAGCAGTTATACTAGCGGGGGGGCAGGAGATACGCAGTATTTT. Translation: CASSYTSGGAGDTQYF.